This paragraph reports one TCR beta chain. The data derive from a study of shared clonotypes between healthy human individuals. Per the germline V gene, CDR1 is LNHNV and CDR2 is YYDKDF (reference sequence). CDR3 length: 14 residues. J was trimmed by 6 bases and V by 6 bases; bases with no gene match: 5. A split of CD4+ cells into CD45RA+ naive and CD45RA-negative memory subsets was performed. Only in-frame clones appear in the TCRdb table, and some are missing; sequencing was by immunoSEQ multiplex PCR. The repertoire consists of around 2.1 million clones, with approximately 95% occurring once and the leading ten covering 0.13%.

This sequence was found in a man younger than 35 in good health. The chain recombines TRBV15 with TRBJ2-1; the match to TRBD2 covers 10 bases. The sample consisted of naive CD4+ T cells sorted from blood. Subset given: CD45RA+ positively selected. In DNA form, the CDR3 reads TGTGCCACCAGGAAGCGGGAGGGCCTCAATGAGCAGTTCTTC. Residues: CATRKREGLNEQFF.